These 27 T cell receptor beta chains were sequenced from one sample in a study of human versus mouse CDR3 diversity and MHC coevolution. TCRdb keeps only in-frame clones here, not all; method: immunoSEQ multiplex PCR. The sample shows tens of thousands of clones, roughly 94% of them seen only once. The specimen sequenced was naive CD4+ T cells from blood. Subset denoted: CD45RO-negative CD62L-positive naive CD4 T cells. The receptor source for this set is a person in their sixties or seventies in good health.

The chain combines TRBV21-1 with TRBJ1-3. TRBV21-1 is designated a pseudogene. The CDR3 contains 17 residues. The CDR3, as DNA: TGTGCCAGCAGCTTTCGGACGGAGGAATCCTCTGGAAACACCATATATTTT. It encodes CASSFRTEESSGNTIYF.

The rearrangement joins TRBV11-2 to TRBJ2-7; D is perhaps TRBD1 (5 bases). Trimming removed 5 bases from V and 10 bases from J, with 12 bases in between. This CDR3 spans 11 amino acids. In germline, CDR1 is SGHAT, CDR2 FQNNGV. This chain's CDR3 is CASSQGVSQYF. CDR3 sequence (DNA): TGTGCCAGCAGCCAGGGTGTCTCTCAGTACTTC.

The J gene is TRBJ2-5, the V gene TRBV5-6, with TRBD1 matching over 12 bases. The V and J ends lost 4 bases and 4 bases, in that order; junction bases with no gene match: 8. CDR3 size: 16 residues. CDR1 SGHDT and CDR2 YYEEEE come from the germline V gene. In nucleotides, the CDR3 is TGTGCCAGCAGCAGGGGGACAGGGGGCTTTACAGAGACCCAGTACTTC. It is translated as CASSRGTGGFTETQYF.

The chain uses TRBV10-1 and TRBJ1-3, with D possibly being TRBD1 (6 bases). Per germline, CDR1 WNHNN and CDR2 SYGVQD (reference sequence). Trimming took off 5 bases at V and 5 bases at J, with 10 bases between the two ends. This CDR3 region has 13 residues. The CDR3 protein is CASSPGVRNTIYF. CDR3 DNA sequence: TGCGCCAGCAGTCCAGGGGTCCGAAACACCATATATTTT.

The chain recombines TRBV11-2 with TRBJ1-1; D is possibly TRBD1 (6 bases). The germline V gene encodes CDR1 SGHAT and CDR2 FQNNGV. V lost 4 bases to trimming and J lost 11 bases, with 14 bases between them. This CDR3 region has 12 residues. CDR3 sequence (DNA): TGTGCCAGCAGCTACGGCGGACAGAGGGCTTTCTTT. Translated: CASSYGGQRAFF.

The chain links TRBV7-2 to TRBJ2-1; 11 bases fit TRBD2. Germline V gives CDR1 SGHTA, CDR2 FQGNSA. The CDR3 has 15 residues. V lost 5 bases to trimming and J lost 8 bases; unmatched junction nucleotides: 8. The CDR3, as DNA: TGTGCCAGCAGCCGCGCGACTAGCGGGACCCATGAGCAGTTCTTC. Its translation is CASSRATSGTHEQFF.

This chain connects TRBV19 to TRBJ2-1, with 11 bases that match TRBD2. The CDR3 consists of 13 residues. Germline values: CDR1 LNHDA, CDR2 SQIVND (reference sequence). Trimming removed 9 bases from V and 9 bases from J; junction bases left unmatched: 7. The CDR3 bases are TGTGCCAGCCCTAGCGGGAGGAGAAGTGAGCAGTTCTTC. Its translation is CASPSGRRSEQFF.

In regard to this clone: A read error may produce the germline difference seen at one junction end. The chain joins TRBV10-1 to TRBJ1-2; the match to TRBD1 covers 10 bases. The CDR3 runs to 14 residues. Germline V gene lookup returns CDR1 WNHNN and CDR2 SYGVQD (reference sequence). CDR3 residues: CASRDRGRGPGYTF. The CDR3 coding sequence is TGCGCCAGCCGTGACAGGGGGCGCGGACCTGGCTACACCTTC.

A single count supports this clone. The chain employs TRBV6-1 and TRBJ2-1; TRBD2 aligns across 7 bases. Germline V CDR1 and CDR2: MNHNS, SASEGT. V dropped 7 bases and J dropped 6; count of bases not matched to a gene: 12. CDR3 length: 15 amino acids. The CDR3 coding sequence is TGTGCCAGCAATCCAGGGTTGGGGGGGGGCAATGAGCAGTTCTTC. Protein sequence: CASNPGLGGGNEQFF.

The chain combines TRBV9 with TRBJ2-7; 11 bases are shared with TRBD2. The CDR3 runs 15 residues. V dropped 4 bases and J dropped 2; count of bases not matched to a gene: 5. Germline V gives CDR1 SGDLS, CDR2 YYNGEE. The CDR3 coding sequence is TGTGCCAGCAGCCCACGACTAGCGGGGCCCTACGAGCAGTACTTC. This sequence encodes CASSPRLAGPYEQYF.

V gene TRBV4-2 combines with J gene TRBJ2-1, with 13 bases matching TRBD2. V shed 4 bases, J shed 7 bases, and the junction held 4 bases outside the gene matches. The CDR3 totals 15 residues. Germline values: CDR1 LGHNA, CDR2 YNFKEQ. The CDR3 here is CASSPGLAGVNEQFF. The CDR3 nucleotides are TGTGCCAGCAGCCCAGGACTAGCGGGAGTAAATGAGCAGTTCTTC.

The V and J genes are TRBV4-1 and TRBJ2-3; D may be TRBD2 (6 bases). CDR1 and CDR2 (germline): MGHRA, YSYEKL. The length of the CDR3 is 18 residues. V was clipped by 1 base and J by 3 bases, with 20 bases between them. CDR3 sequence (DNA): TGCGCCAGCAGCCAAGGTCTGTCGCTACTAGCAAAGACAGATACGCAGTATTTT. It translates to CASSQGLSLLAKTDTQYF.

This chain connects TRBV5-4 to TRBJ2-3; 7 bases match TRBD2. Per the germline V gene, CDR1 is SGHNT and CDR2 is YYREEE (reference sequence). Trimming cost V 0 bases and J 2 bases; bases outside gene matches: 6. The length of the CDR3 is 16 residues. DNA of the CDR3: TGTGCCAGCAGCTTGGGTCGCGGGAGTACCACAGATACGCAGTATTTT. It is translated as CASSLGRGSTTDTQYF. Supplemented by reference TRBV5-4 and TRBJ2-3, the full variable domain reads ETGVTQSPTHLIKTRGQQVTLRCSSQSGHNTVSWYQQALGQGPQFIFQYYREEENGRGNFPPRFSGLQFPNYSSELNVNALELDDSALYLCASSLGRGSTTDTQYFGPGTRLTVL.

The chain carries TRBV6-1 and TRBJ2-6; D may be TRBD1 (6 bases). Germline V CDR1 and CDR2: MNHNS, SASEGT. Trimming took off 1 base at V and 2 bases at J, with 6 bases between the two ends. The CDR3 spans 15 residues. The CDR3: CASSEDRAGANVLTF. CDR3 in DNA: TGTGCCAGCAGTGAAGACAGGGCTGGGGCCAACGTCCTGACTTTC.

This chain's CDR3 is CASSGGPYEQYF. As DNA, the CDR3 is TGCGCCAGCAGCGGGGGCCCCTACGAGCAGTACTTC. The rearrangement uses TRBV5-1 and TRBJ2-7; weak D call: TRBD1 (6 bases). This CDR3 has 12 residues. The V end lost 4 bases, the J end lost 2 bases, and 7 bases lay between the germline ends. Germline CDR1 SGHRS, CDR2 YFSETQ.

The V call is TRBV5-5, the J call TRBJ2-7, with TRBD1 matching 9 bases. The germline CDR1 and CDR2 sequences are SGHKS and YYEKEE (reference sequence). After removal of 1 base from V and 2 bases from J, the junction contained 4 bases not matched to a gene. The length of the CDR3 is 15 residues. DNA of the CDR3: TGTGCCAGCAGCTTGCAAAGGACAGGGGCCTACGAGCAGTACTTC. This sequence encodes CASSLQRTGAYEQYF.

V and J are TRBV5-6 and TRBJ1-1; D not resolved. Trimming took off 2 bases at V and 4 bases at J, with 3 bases between the two ends. Germline V lookup: CDR1 SGHDT, CDR2 YYEEEE. The CDR3 spans 11 residues. The CDR3 here is CASSFGTEAFF. CDR3 bases: TGTGCCAGCAGCTTCGGCACTGAAGCTTTCTTT.

V and J are TRBV14 and TRBJ2-1; perhaps TRBD1 as D (5 bases). Germline V gene data show CDR1 as SGHDN and CDR2 as FVKESK. Trimming left V 1 base short and J 10 bases short, with 11 bases between. CDR3 size: 13 residues. CDR3: CASSQVGSGEQFF. CDR3 bases: TGTGCCAGCAGCCAAGTAGGCTCAGGGGAGCAGTTCTTC.

The chain joins TRBV27 to TRBJ2-7, with D perhaps TRBD2 (5 bases). The CDR3 contains 15 residues. Trimming left V 6 bases short and J 3 bases short, with 18 bases between. CDR1 and CDR2 from the germline V gene are MNHEY and SMNVEV (reference sequence). The CDR3, as DNA: TGTGCCAGCAGGCCTCCAGGACGGACTTTCTACGAGCAGTACTTC. Translation: CASRPPGRTFYEQYF.

This clone was detected only a few times. This chain links TRBV9 with TRBJ2-5, with 10 bases matching TRBD2. The CDR3 loop spans 14 amino acids. The V gene's germline CDR1 is SGDLS and CDR2 YYNGEE. V trimming: 0 bases; J trimming: 5 bases; junction bases outside the gene matches: 1. CDR3 DNA sequence: TGTGCCAGCAGCGTAGGACTAGCGGGCGAGACCCAGTACTTC. It translates to CASSVGLAGETQYF.

The genes are TRBV7-2 and TRBJ1-1; 9 positions agree with TRBD1. Trimming took 0 bases from V and 5 from J; bases not matched to a gene: 4. This CDR3 has 15 residues. Germline CDR1 is SGHTA and CDR2 is FQGNSA. The CDR3 spells CASSLAGTGSTEAFF. As DNA, the CDR3 is TGTGCCAGCAGCTTAGCTGGGACAGGGTCGACTGAAGCTTTCTTT.

The V call is TRBV16, the J call TRBJ2-1, with D perhaps matching TRBD2 (5 bases). V gave up 4 bases and J gave up 5 bases, with 9 bases separating them. The CDR3 is 13 amino acids. Germline CDR1 reads KGHSY; CDR2 reads FQNENV. CDR3: CASSPSRDNEQFF. The CDR3 coding sequence is TGTGCCAGCAGCCCCTCGAGGGACAATGAGCAGTTCTTC.

A single count supports this clone. The V and J genes are TRBV18 and TRBJ2-7, with D possibly TRBD2 on 5 matching bases. This CDR3 region has 14 residues. V dropped 3 bases and J dropped 4 bases, with 13 bases sitting between them. Germline CDR1 KGHSH, CDR2 LQKENI. The CDR3 nucleotides are TGTGCCAGCTCACCTACGCAGGAGGAGTACGAGCAGTACTTC. Translating it yields CASSPTQEEYEQYF.

With regard to this clone: This specimen includes other DNA sequences encoding the same CDR3. The chain links TRBV25-1 to TRBJ1-2; D possibly corresponds to TRBD1 (6 bases). Trimming stripped 1 base from V and 8 bases from J, with 14 bases between. The CDR3 spans 14 residues. Germline-derived CDR1 and CDR2 are MGHDK and SYGVNS. The CDR3 region is CASSEWGPTYGYTF. The CDR3 DNA sequence: TGTGCCAGCAGTGAATGGGGGCCCACCTACGGCTACACCTTC.

The chain recombines TRBV5-5 with TRBJ1-1, with D tentatively TRBD1 (5 bases). V was pared by 0 bases and J by 5 bases, with 14 bases between. Germline-derived CDR1 and CDR2 are SGHKS and YYEKEE (reference sequence). The CDR3 extends over 15 amino acids. This CDR3 is CASSLAQARETEAFF. CDR3 DNA: TGTGCCAGCAGCTTGGCACAGGCCCGCGAGACTGAAGCTTTCTTT.

The chain links TRBV28 to TRBJ1-6; TRBD1 matches at 7 bases. Germline CDR1 reads MDHEN; CDR2 reads SYDVKM. Losses at the gene ends were 6 bases for V and 7 bases for J; bases not matched to a gene: 6. The CDR3 extends over 14 amino acids. The CDR3 DNA is TGTGCCAGCAGAGAAGGACAGGCGAATTCACCCCTCCACTTT. This codes for CASREGQANSPLHF.

V is TRBV29-1 and J is TRBJ1-3, with 8 positions matching TRBD1. CDR3 size: 12 residues. V gave up 7 bases and J gave up 4 bases; unmatched junction bases: 3. Germline CDR1 SQVTM, CDR2 ANQGSEA. DNA for the CDR3: TGCAGCGCTGGACAGGGAGGAAACACCATATATTTT. Its protein is CSAGQGGNTIYF.